Listed below are T cell receptor beta chains from one sample, sequenced in a study of blood T cell repertoires in COVID-19. TCRdb's table, derived via immunoSEQ multiplex PCR, lists solely in-frame clones and lacks some. Seen here are about 83,000 clones, around 90% observed once, and the top ten hold around 2.9%. The sample was peripheral blood. These receptors came from a woman in her forties or fifties with active or convalescent COVID-19. The CDR3 runs from the conserved cysteine through the conserved F or W. D genes are given only for firm matches. Only part of the rows carry a size: once, few, many, or a class if the clone is expanded.

-	TRBV5-1	TRBD2	14	TRBJ2-7	TGCGCCAGCAGCCCCAGCGGGGCCCCCTACGAGCAGTACTTC	CASSPSGAPYEQYF
-	TRBV7-9	TRBD1	15	TRBJ1-2	TGTGCCAGCAGCTTATCGACAGGGGGCAAGGATGGCTACACCTTC	CASSLSTGGKDGYTF
-	TRBV9	TRBD1	14	TRBJ2-2	TGTGCCAGCAGTCGGACAGGGTTGGCCGGGGAGCTGTTTTTT	CASSRTGLAGELFF
-	TRBV7-9	TRBD1	13	TRBJ2-1	TGTGCCAGCAGCGCTAATGACAGGGGTCAGCAGTTCTTC	CASSANDRGQQFF
-	TRBV3-1/TRBV3-2	-	14	TRBJ1-5	TGTGCCAGCAGCCAGCAGGGGCCCCATCAGCCCCAGCATTTT	CASSQQGPHQPQHF
-	TRBV9	-	14	TRBJ2-3	TGTGCCAGCAGCGTTAGCCCTACCACAGATACGCAGTATTTT	CASSVSPTTDTQYF
-	TRBV27	-	15	TRBJ1-5	TGTGCCAGCAGTTTATCGGGGGGGGCGAATCAGCCCCAGCATTTT	CASSLSGGANQPQHF
-	TRBV15	-	12	TRBJ2-1	TGTGCCACCAGCCCCAGGCAGGGGGGGCAGTTCTTC	CATSPRQGGQFF
-	TRBV29-1	TRBD1	14	TRBJ2-2	TGCAGCGCCGGGGGACAGGTGAACACCGGGGAGCTGTTTTTT	CSAGGQVNTGELFF
-	TRBV7-2	-	13	TRBJ2-1	TGTGCCAGCAGCTTAGACCATAGCGGTGAGCAGTTCTTC	CASSLDHSGEQFF
-	TRBV6-6	TRBD2	16	TRBJ2-7	TGTGCCAGCAGTTACTTTACTAGCGGGGGATCCTACGAGCAGTACTTC	CASSYFTSGGSYEQYF
once	TRBV19	TRBD1	14	TRBJ1-1	TGTGCCAGTAGTAGACAGGGAATGAACACTGAAGCTTTCTTT	CASSRQGMNTEAFF
once	TRBV10-3	-	15	TRBJ1-3	TGTGCCACCGCTGAACCCAGGGCAATTGGAAACACCATATATTTT	CATAEPRAIGNTIYF
few	TRBV29-1	-	18	TRBJ2-3	TGCAGCGTCGGGGGCGGGGGCAGGATTCCTACCGGTACAGATACGCAGTATTTT	CSVGGGGRIPTGTDTQYF
-	TRBV29-1	-	17	TRBJ2-7	TGCAGCGTGGTCATCCCCGGGGCGGGAAAGGGCTCCTACGAGCAGTACTTC	CSVVIPGAGKGSYEQYF
-	TRBV6-1	-	13	TRBJ1-4	TGTGCCAGCAGTGAATCCAAGAGAGAAAAACTGTTTTTT	CASSESKREKLFF
-	TRBV9	-	14	TRBJ2-7	TGTGCCAGCAGCGAGGACACCTTCTCCTACGAGCAGTACTTC	CASSEDTFSYEQYF
-	TRBV3-1/TRBV3-2	TRBD2	14	TRBJ2-7	TGTGCCAGCAGCCAAGGGGGGGGTGGATACGAGCAGTACTTC	CASSQGGGGYEQYF
-	TRBV7-2	TRBD1	15	TRBJ1-2	TGTGCCAGCAGACGGACAGGGGGCGGTAACTATGGCTACACCTTC	CASRRTGGGNYGYTF
few	TRBV2	-	13	TRBJ2-1	TGTGCCAGCATTGGCGGGTGGCCGGGTGAGCAGTTCTTC	CASIGGWPGEQFF
-	TRBV6-6	-	14	TRBJ1-2	TGTGCCAGCAGCGGGCCCACTCAGGGATATGGCTACACCTTC	CASSGPTQGYGYTF
-	TRBV19	TRBD1	12	TRBJ1-2	TGTGCCACAGGACAGGGGAACTATGGCTACACCTTC	CATGQGNYGYTF
-	TRBV4-1	-	17	TRBJ2-6	TGCGCCAGCAGCCAAGCCCATGGGAGCTCTGGGGCCAACGTCCTGACTTTC	CASSQAHGSSGANVLTF
few	TRBV7-9	-	13	TRBJ1-1	TGTGCCAGCAGCTTAAATGTAAATACTGAAGCTTTCTTT	CASSLNVNTEAFF
-	TRBV7-6	-	12	TRBJ2-5	TGTGCCAGCAGCTCGGGGTTGCGATCCCAGTACTTC	CASSSGLRSQYF
once	TRBV10-3	TRBD2	13	TRBJ2-5	TGTGCCAGCCATCCTACTAGCGCGGAGACCCAGTACTTC	CASHPTSAETQYF
-	TRBV7-2	TRBD1	13	TRBJ1-1	TGTGCCAGCGGACAGGGGCAGAGGACTGAAGCTTTCTTT	CASGQGQRTEAFF
-	TRBV9	-	14	TRBJ1-3	TGTGCCAGCCAATCCGGTACCTCTGGAAACACCATATATTTT	CASQSGTSGNTIYF
-	TRBV6-2/TRBV6-3	-	11	TRBJ2-5	TGTGCCAGCAGTTTGGCAGAGACCCAGTACTTC	CASSLAETQYF
-	TRBV29-1	-	16	TRBJ2-7	TGCAGCGTTGTGGGAGGGTTGCAGGGGGCGAGAGACGAGCAGTACTTC	CSVVGGLQGARDEQYF